Sequencing of this T cell receptor (beta chain) was carried out in a study of identical twins. Findings of the study overall: Memory repertoires lacked the insertion deficit that abundant cord blood beta clonotypes showed. Twins shared out-of-frame alpha sequences with excess low generation probability.

On this clonotype itself: Its target is not known.

With template switching, a universal primer site was added, and the cDNA carried unique molecular identifiers. TCRdb processed the 5' RACE reads anew with MiXCR; each CDR3 protein has one entry. The sample consists of hundreds of thousands of distinct CDR3 sequences, more than 6.5% of them appearing once. Germline V gene data show CDR1 as LNHNV and CDR2 as YYDKDF (reference sequence). J gave up 0 bases and V 0 bases, and 4 bases lay outside the gene matches. CDR3 length: 16 residues. There were only healthy Caucasians among the donors. In addition, the sample was reused for a study of yellow fever vaccine responses in identical twins.

This clonotype was obtained from a woman aged 18-29 years in good health. The specimen sequenced was PBMCs. V is TRBV15 and J is TRBJ2-7, with 8 nucleotides matching TRBD2. The CDR3 loop is CATSRDRRGASYEQYF. The CDR3 nucleotides read TGTGCCACCAGCAGAGATAGGCGGGGGGCCTCCTACGAGCAGTACTTC.